What follows is one TCR beta chain and its context. Antigen specificity is unknown. This specimen comes from a study of blood T cells in healthy people across ages. The CDR3 is made up of 13 amino acids. The V end lost 6 bases, the J end lost 4 bases, and 9 bases lay between the germline ends. PCR was performed a second time for about 7 to 11 cycles using a sample-barcoded 5' primer and a J-beta primer mix. Every cDNA molecule bore a tag from a template-switch adaptor containing 12 random nucleotides. Sequencing recovered at least 3 million CDR3-containing paired-end reads from each sample. Each CDR3 protein is one row after TCRdb ran MiXCR on the 5' RACE reads. The table lists 850,000 to 950,000 distinct CDR3 sequences, under 35% of them singletons. The study recruited healthy Caucasian donors from Russia who were aged about 6 to 100. General observations from the study: Long-lived donors carried more naive CD4+ cells and greater diversity than aged donors.

The sequence derives from a woman older than 75 in good health. The chain is built from TRBV12-3 or TRBV12-4 and TRBJ2-2, with a possible D match to TRBD2 (6 bases). Sequenced material: blood. The CDR3 loop is CASSWRVTGELFF. Written as DNA, the CDR3 is TGTGCCAGCAGCTGGAGGGTCACCGGGGAGCTGTTTTTT.